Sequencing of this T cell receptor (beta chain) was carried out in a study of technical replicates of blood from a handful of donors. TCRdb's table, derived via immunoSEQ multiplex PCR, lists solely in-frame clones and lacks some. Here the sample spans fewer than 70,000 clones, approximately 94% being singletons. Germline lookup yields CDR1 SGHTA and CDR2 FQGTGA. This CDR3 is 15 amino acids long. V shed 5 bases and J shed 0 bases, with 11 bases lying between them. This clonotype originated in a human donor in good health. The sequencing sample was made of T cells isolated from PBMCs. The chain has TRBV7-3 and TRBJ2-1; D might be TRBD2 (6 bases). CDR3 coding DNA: TGTGCCAGCAGCCCGCGGGGTGGCTCCTACAATGAGCAGTTCTTC. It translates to CASSPRGGSYNEQFF.